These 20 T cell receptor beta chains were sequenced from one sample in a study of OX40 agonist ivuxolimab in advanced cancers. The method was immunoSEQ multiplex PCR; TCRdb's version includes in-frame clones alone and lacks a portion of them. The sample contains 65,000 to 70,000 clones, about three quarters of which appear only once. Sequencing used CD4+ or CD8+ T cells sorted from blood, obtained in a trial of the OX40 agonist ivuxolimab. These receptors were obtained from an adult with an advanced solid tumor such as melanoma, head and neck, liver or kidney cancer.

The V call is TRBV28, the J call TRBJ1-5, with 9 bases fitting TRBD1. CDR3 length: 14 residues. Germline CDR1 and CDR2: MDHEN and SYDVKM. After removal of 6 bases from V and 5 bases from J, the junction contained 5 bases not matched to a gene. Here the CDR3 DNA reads TGTGCCAGCAGACCCGGGACAGGGCATCAGCCCCAGCATTTT. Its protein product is CASRPGTGHQPQHF.

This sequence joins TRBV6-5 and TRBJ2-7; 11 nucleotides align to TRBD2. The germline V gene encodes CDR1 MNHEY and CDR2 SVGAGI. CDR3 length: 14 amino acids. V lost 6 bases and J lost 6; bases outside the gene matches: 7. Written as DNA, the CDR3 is TGTGCCAGCAGATTCGGGACTAGCGGTACCGAGCAGTACTTC. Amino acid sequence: CASRFGTSGTEQYF.

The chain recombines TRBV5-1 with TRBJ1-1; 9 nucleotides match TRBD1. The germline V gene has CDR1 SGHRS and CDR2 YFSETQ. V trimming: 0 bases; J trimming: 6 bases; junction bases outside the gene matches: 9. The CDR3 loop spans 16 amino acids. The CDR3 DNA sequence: TGCGCCAGCAGCTTGGGAGATAGGACAGGGGTAGCTGAAGCTTTCTTT. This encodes CASSLGDRTGVAEAFF.

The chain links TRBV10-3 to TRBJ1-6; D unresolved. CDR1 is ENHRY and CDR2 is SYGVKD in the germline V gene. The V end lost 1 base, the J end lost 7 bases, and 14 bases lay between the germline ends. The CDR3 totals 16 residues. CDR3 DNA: TGTGCCATCAGTGAGTTCCTCCGGCCGGTCAATTCACCCCTCCACTTT. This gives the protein CAISEFLRPVNSPLHF.

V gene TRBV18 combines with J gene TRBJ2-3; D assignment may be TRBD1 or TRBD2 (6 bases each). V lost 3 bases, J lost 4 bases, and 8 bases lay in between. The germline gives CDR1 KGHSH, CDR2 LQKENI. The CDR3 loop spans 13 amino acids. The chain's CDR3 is CASSPGGPDTQYF. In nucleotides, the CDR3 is TGTGCCAGCTCACCCGGGGGCCCAGATACGCAGTATTTT. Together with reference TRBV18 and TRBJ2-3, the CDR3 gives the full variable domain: NAGVMQNPRHLVRRRGQEARLRCSPMKGHSHVYWYRQLPEEGLKFMVYLQKENIIDESGMPKERFSAEFPKEGPSILRIQQVVRGDSAAYFCASSPGGPDTQYFGPGTRLTVL.

The CDR3 loop is CASFRQGGTEAFF. The CDR3 nucleotides are TGTGCCAGCTTCAGACAGGGAGGCACTGAAGCTTTCTTT. V gene TRBV28 combines with J gene TRBJ1-1; TRBD1 agrees at 7 bases. The CDR3 sequence is 13 residues long. From germline, CDR1 is MDHEN and CDR2 SYDVKM. With 8 bases clipped from V and 4 bases from J, the junction kept 7 bases outside the gene matches.

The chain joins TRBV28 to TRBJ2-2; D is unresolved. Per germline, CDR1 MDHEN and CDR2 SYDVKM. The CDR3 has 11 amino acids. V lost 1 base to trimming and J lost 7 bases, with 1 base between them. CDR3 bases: TGTGCCAGCAGTTTATACGGGGAGCTGTTTTTT. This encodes CASSLYGELFF.

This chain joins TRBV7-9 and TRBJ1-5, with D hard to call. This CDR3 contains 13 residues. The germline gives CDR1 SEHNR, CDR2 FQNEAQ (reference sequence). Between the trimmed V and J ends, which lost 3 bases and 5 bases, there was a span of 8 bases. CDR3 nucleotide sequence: TGTGCCAGCAGCTTGGGCGTAGATCAGCCCCAGCATTTT. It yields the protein CASSLGVDQPQHF.

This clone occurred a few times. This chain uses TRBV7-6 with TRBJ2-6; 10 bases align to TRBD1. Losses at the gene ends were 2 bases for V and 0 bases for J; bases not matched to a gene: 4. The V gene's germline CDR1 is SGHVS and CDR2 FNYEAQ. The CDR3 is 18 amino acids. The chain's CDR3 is CASSLTRTGGSGANVLTF. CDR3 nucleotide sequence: TGTGCCAGCAGCTTAACTCGGACAGGGGGCTCTGGGGCCAACGTCCTGACTTTC. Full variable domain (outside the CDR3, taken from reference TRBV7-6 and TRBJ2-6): GAGVSQSPRYKVTKRGQDVALRCDPISGHVSLYWYRQALGQGPEFLTYFNYEAQQDKSGLPNDRFSAERPEGSISTLTIQRTEQRDSAMYRCASSLTRTGGSGANVLTFGAGSRLTVL.

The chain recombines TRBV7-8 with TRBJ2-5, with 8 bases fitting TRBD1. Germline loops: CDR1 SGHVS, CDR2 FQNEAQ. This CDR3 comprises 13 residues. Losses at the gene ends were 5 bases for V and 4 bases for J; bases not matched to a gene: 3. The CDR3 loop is CASSVDRGETQYF. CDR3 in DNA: TGTGCCAGCAGCGTCGACAGGGGAGAGACCCAGTACTTC.

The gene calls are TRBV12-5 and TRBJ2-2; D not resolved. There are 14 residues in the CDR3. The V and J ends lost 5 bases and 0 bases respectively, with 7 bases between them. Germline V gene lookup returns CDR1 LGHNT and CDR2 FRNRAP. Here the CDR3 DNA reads TGTGCTAGTGGTACCGAGGCGAACACCGGGGAGCTGTTTTTT. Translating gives CASGTEANTGELFF.

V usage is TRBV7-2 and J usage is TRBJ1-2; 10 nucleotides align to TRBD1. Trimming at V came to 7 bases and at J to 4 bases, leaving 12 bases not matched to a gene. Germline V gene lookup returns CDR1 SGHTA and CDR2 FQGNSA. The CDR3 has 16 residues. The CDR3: CASTPQRGQGSYGYTF. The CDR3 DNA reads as TGTGCCAGCACCCCCCAGAGGGGACAGGGGAGCTATGGCTACACCTTC.

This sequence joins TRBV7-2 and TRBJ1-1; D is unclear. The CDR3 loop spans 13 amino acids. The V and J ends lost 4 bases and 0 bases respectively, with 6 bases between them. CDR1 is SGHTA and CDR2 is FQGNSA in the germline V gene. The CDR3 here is CASSSSLNTEAFF. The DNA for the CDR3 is TGTGCCAGCAGCTCATCACTGAACACTGAAGCTTTCTTT.

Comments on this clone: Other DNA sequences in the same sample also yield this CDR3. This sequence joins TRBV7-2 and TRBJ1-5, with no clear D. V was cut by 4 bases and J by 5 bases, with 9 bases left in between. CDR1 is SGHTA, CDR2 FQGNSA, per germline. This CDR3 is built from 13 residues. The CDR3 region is CASSSGADQPQHF. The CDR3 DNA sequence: TGTGCCAGCAGCTCCGGCGCTGATCAGCCCCAGCATTTT.

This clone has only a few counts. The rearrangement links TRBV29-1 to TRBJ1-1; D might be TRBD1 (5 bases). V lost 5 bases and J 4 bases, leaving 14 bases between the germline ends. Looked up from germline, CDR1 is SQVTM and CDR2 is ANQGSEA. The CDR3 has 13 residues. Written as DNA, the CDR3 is TGCAGCGTTCGACAGTCTACAGGCACTGAAGCTTTCTTT. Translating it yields CSVRQSTGTEAFF.

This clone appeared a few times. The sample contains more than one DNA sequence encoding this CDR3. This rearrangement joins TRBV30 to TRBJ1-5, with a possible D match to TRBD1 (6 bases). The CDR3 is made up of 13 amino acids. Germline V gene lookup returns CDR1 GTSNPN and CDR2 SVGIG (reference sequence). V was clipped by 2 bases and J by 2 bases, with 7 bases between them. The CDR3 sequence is CAWSSGGNQPQHF. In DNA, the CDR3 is TGTGCCTGGAGTTCAGGGGGCAATCAGCCCCAGCATTTT.

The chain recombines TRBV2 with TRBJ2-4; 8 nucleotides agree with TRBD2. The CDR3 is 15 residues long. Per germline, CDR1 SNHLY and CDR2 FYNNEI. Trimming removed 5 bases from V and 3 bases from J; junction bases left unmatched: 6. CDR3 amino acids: CASSRAGALKNIQYF. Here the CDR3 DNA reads TGTGCCAGCAGTCGAGCGGGGGCCCTCAAAAACATTCAGTACTTC.

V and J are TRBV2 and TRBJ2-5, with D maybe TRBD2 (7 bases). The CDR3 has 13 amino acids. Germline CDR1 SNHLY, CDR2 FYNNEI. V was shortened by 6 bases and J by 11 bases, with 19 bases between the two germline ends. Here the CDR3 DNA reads TGTGCCAGCAGCTACATTACAGGGAGGGAGCAGTACTTC. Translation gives CASSYITGREQYF.

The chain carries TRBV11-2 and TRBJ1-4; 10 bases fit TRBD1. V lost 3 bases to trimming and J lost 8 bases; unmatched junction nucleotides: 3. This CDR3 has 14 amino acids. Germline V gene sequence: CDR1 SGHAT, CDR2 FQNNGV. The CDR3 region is CASSLDRGSEKLFF. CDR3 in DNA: TGTGCCAGCAGCTTGGACAGGGGGAGCGAAAAACTGTTTTTT.

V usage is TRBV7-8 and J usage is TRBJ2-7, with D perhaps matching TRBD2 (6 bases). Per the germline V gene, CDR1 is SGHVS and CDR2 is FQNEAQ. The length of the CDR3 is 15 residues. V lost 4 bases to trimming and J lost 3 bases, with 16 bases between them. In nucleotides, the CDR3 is TGTGCCAGCAGCTCAGGGACTTTGTGGGGCTACGAGCAGTACTTC. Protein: CASSSGTLWGYEQYF.